Each of the 21 T cell receptor beta chains below was sequenced from the same sample in a study of blood T cells in healthy people across ages. A second PCR, run for roughly 6 to 11 cycles, used a sample-barcoded 5' primer plus a J-beta primer mix. TCRdb fed the 5' RACE reads into MiXCR, producing one record per CDR3 protein. The sample lists some 700,000 distinct CDR3 sequences, about 42% occurring once. The material sequenced was blood. The receptors originated from a woman between 55 and 75 years old in good health.

As DNA, the CDR3 is TGCAGTGCTGATAGGATGGATACGCAGTATTTT. This encodes CSADRMDTQYF. V and J are TRBV20-1 and TRBJ2-3, with no clear D. Trimming stripped 5 bases from V and 6 bases from J, with 9 bases between. The CDR3 is made up of 11 amino acids. The germline gives CDR1 DFQATT, CDR2 SNEGSKA (reference sequence).

The chain links TRBV7-9 to TRBJ1-2, with TRBD1 identical over 8 bases. The CDR3 extends over 15 amino acids. The V gene's germline CDR1 is SEHNR and CDR2 FQNEAQ (reference sequence). After removal of 0 bases from V and 4 bases from J, the junction contained 4 bases not matched to a gene. CDR3 nucleotides: TGTGCCAGCAGCTTAGCACAGGGGGGCCCCTATGGCTACACCTTC. This translates into CASSLAQGGPYGYTF.

This chain joins TRBV24-1 and TRBJ2-3; the D gene is possibly TRBD1 (7 bases). Germline CDR1 and CDR2: KGHDR and SFDVKD. The CDR3 is 14 amino acids. Trimming pared 5 bases from V and 6 bases from J, leaving 14 bases between. The CDR3 region has the DNA TGTGCCACCAGTGGCGCGCCAGGGGGGGATACGCAGTATTTT. This codes for CATSGAPGGDTQYF.

V is TRBV29-1 and J is TRBJ2-1; 14 positions match TRBD2. This CDR3 is built from 18 residues. CDR1 SQVTM and CDR2 ANQGSEA come from the germline V gene. The trim removed 7 bases at V and 0 bases at J, leaving 11 bases unmatched. The CDR3 DNA follows: TGCAGCGGGGGAGGACTAGCGGGGGGACCGAGCTCCTACAATGAGCAGTTCTTC. Its protein is CSGGGLAGGPSSYNEQFF.

Concerning this clonotype: This may be a read error: a much more frequent sequence differs by one nucleotide. This chain's CDR3 is CASSLSESENGQFF. The CDR3 DNA reads TGTGCCAGCAGCCTTAGCGAATCCGAAAATGGGCAGTTCTTC. V usage is TRBV4-2 and J usage is TRBJ2-1; tentative D call: TRBD2 (5 bases). This CDR3 has 14 residues. The V gene's germline CDR1 is LGHNA and CDR2 YNFKEQ.

This chain joins TRBV20-1 and TRBJ2-6, with D unresolved. Trimming cost V 2 bases and J 0 bases, with 8 bases left between them. Germline lookup yields CDR1 DFQATT and CDR2 SNEGSKA (reference sequence). This CDR3 comprises 15 residues. The CDR3 DNA is TGCAGTGCTAGACCCCCGGGCTCTGGGGCCAACGTCCTGACTTTC. Protein: CSARPPGSGANVLTF.

This clonotype has just one count. The chain has TRBV7-2 and TRBJ2-5; no firm D call. Trimming removed 6 bases at V and 11 bases at J, with 19 bases between. Per the germline V gene, CDR1 is SGHTA and CDR2 is FQGNSA. This CDR3 contains 13 residues. The CDR3 loop reads CASSREVGLEQYF. Written as DNA, the CDR3 is TGTGCCAGCAGTCGAGAGGTGGGTCTTGAGCAGTACTTC.

The rearrangement uses TRBV29-1 and TRBJ2-4; D unclear. This CDR3 region has 19 residues. Germline loops: CDR1 SQVTM, CDR2 ANQGSEA. Trimming stripped 5 bases from V and 9 bases from J, with 35 bases between. The CDR3: CSVLWERPQEQSDLGIQYF. The CDR3 nucleotides read TGCAGCGTTTTGTGGGAAAGACCTCAGGAGCAGTCCGATTTAGGCATTCAGTACTTC.

This clonotype was recorded at least ten times. This sequence joins TRBV20-1 and TRBJ2-1; D call uncertain. V lost 3 bases to trimming and J lost 4 bases, with 13 bases between them. Germline lookup yields CDR1 DFQATT and CDR2 SNEGSKA (reference sequence). CDR3 size: 14 residues. CDR3 coding DNA: TGCAGTGCTAGGAAGGGCCCACCTTACAATGAGCAGTTCTTC. Encoded protein: CSARKGPPYNEQFF.

The CDR3 is CASSLATSEDTQYF. CDR3 sequence (DNA): TGTGCCAGCAGCTTAGCGACTAGCGAAGATACGCAGTATTTT. The V call is TRBV7-9, the J call TRBJ2-3, with TRBD2 matching 8 bases. J gave up 5 bases and V 0 bases, and 1 base lay outside the gene matches. CDR1 is SEHNR, CDR2 FQNEAQ, per germline (reference sequence). The CDR3 sequence is 14 residues long. Drawing the rest from reference TRBV7-9 and TRBJ2-3, the complete variable domain is DTGVSQNPRHKITKRGQNVTFRCDPISEHNRLYWYRQTLGQGPEFLTYFQNEAQLEKSRLLSDRFSAERPKGSFSTLEIQRTEQGDSAMYLCASSLATSEDTQYFGPGTRLTVL.

V gene TRBV9 combines with J gene TRBJ2-3, with D possibly matching TRBD1 (6 bases). The CDR3 is 15 amino acids. V was pared by 0 bases and J by 2 bases, with 10 bases between. Germline CDR1 SGDLS, CDR2 YYNGEE. CDR3 DNA: TGTGCCAGCAGCGTAGCGGGACACGACACAGATACGCAGTATTTT. This codes for CASSVAGHDTDTQYF.

The gene calls are TRBV29-1 and TRBJ2-4; D may correspond to TRBD1 or TRBD2 (6 bases each). The J call is doubtful: the DNA matches TRBJ2-5 better. The germline gives CDR1 SQVTM, CDR2 ANQGSEA. CDR3 length: 11 amino acids. CDR3 coding DNA: TGCAGCGTTCGGGGGCCAGAGACCCAGTACTTC. This gives the protein CSVRGPETQYF.

This clonotype was seen a few times. V gene TRBV6-2 or TRBV6-3 combines with J gene TRBJ2-7; D possibly matches TRBD1 or TRBD2 (6 bases each). The V end was cut by 4 bases, the J end by 1 base, with 14 bases between. The germline V gene encodes CDR1 MNHEY and CDR2 SVGEGT. The CDR3 contains 15 residues. The CDR3 loop is CASSFSPGASYEQYF. In DNA form, the CDR3 reads TGTGCCAGCAGTTTTTCACCGGGGGCTTCCTACGAGCAGTACTTC.

V gene TRBV6-6 combines with J gene TRBJ2-3, with D possibly TRBD1 on 7 matching bases. CDR1 is MNHNY and CDR2 is SVGAGI in the germline V gene (reference sequence). This CDR3 has 14 amino acids. V gave up 7 bases and J gave up 6 bases, with 17 bases separating them. The CDR3 nucleotides read TGTGCCAGCACCAGGGGGGCAGGCTTGGATACGCAGTATTTT. Its translation is CASTRGAGLDTQYF.

The chain recombines TRBV20-1 with TRBJ2-7; 10 nucleotides agree with TRBD2. V trimming: 0 bases; J trimming: 2 bases; junction bases outside the gene matches: 1. The CDR3 is made up of 14 amino acids. Germline V gene sequence: CDR1 DFQATT, CDR2 SNEGSKA (reference sequence). The CDR3 here is CSARDLAGAYEQYF. CDR3 coding DNA: TGCAGTGCTAGAGATCTAGCGGGGGCCTACGAGCAGTACTTC.

Concerning this clonotype: A much bigger clone sits one base away, suggesting this may be a read error. The chain joins TRBV29-1 to TRBJ2-6; D might be TRBD1 or TRBD2, each matching 6 bases. The germline CDR1 and CDR2 sequences are SQVTM and ANQGSEA. The CDR3 extends over 17 amino acids. This chain's CDR3 is CSVELFMGGSGANVPTF. The CDR3 DNA follows: TGCAGCGTTGAGCTATTCATGGGGGGCTCTGGGGCCAACGTCCCGACTTTC.

This clonotype was recorded a few times. The gene calls are TRBV20-1 and TRBJ2-4; TRBD2 is a possible D gene (6 bases). The CDR3 sequence is 17 residues long. Germline loops: CDR1 DFQATT, CDR2 SNEGSKA (reference sequence). Deletions cut 1 base from V and 0 bases from J, with 16 bases between. This CDR3 reads CSARGRGGRLAKNIQYF. The CDR3 DNA follows: TGCAGTGCTAGAGGGCGGGGCGGGCGACTAGCCAAAAACATTCAGTACTTC.

As for this clonotype: At one of its ends the junction is not consistent with the germline gene, which may arise from a read error. The chain carries TRBV14 and TRBJ2-1, with 13 positions matching TRBD2. CDR3 length: 14 residues. The germline gives CDR1 SGHDN, CDR2 FVKESK. The CDR3 nucleotides are TGTACCAGCAGCCAACTAGCGGGAGGGAATGAGCAGTTCTTC. This encodes CTSSQLAGGNEQFF.

This clonotype was picked up a small number of times. CDR3 sequence: CASSPRAAASYEQYF. CDR3 in DNA: TGTGCCAGCAGCCCGCGGGCAGCGGCCTCCTACGAGCAGTACTTC. The chain joins TRBV7-2 to TRBJ2-7; tentative D call: TRBD2 (5 bases). CDR1 SGHTA and CDR2 FQGNSA come from the germline V gene. CDR3 length equals 15 residues. V was trimmed by 5 bases and J by 0 bases, leaving 14 bases between them.

The genes are TRBV4-3 and TRBJ2-7; D possibly corresponds to TRBD1 (7 bases). The CDR3 covers 16 residues. CDR1 and CDR2 from the germline V gene are LGHNA and YSLEER. V shed 0 bases and J shed 3 bases, with 15 bases lying between them. The CDR3 is CASSQDLAGGGYEQYF. The CDR3 coding sequence is TGCGCCAGCAGCCAAGATCTCGCAGGGGGAGGCTACGAGCAGTACTTC.

The chain has TRBV4-3 and TRBJ2-3, with 11 bases that match TRBD2. The J segment lost 5 bases and the V segment lost 1 base, leaving 11 bases of the junction unmatched. This CDR3 has 18 amino acids. The germline CDR1 and CDR2 sequences are LGHNA and YSLEER. In DNA form, the CDR3 reads TGCGCCAGCAGCCAAGTGTTTCGGATAGCGGGGGGGCTAGATACGCAGTATTTT. Translated: CASSQVFRIAGGLDTQYF.